What follows are 20 T cell receptor beta chains derived from one specimen sequenced in a study of PD-1 blockade in classical Hodgkin lymphoma (dated by TCRdb to the early 2020s). The method behind the library was the immunoSEQ multiplex PCR assay. TCRdb obtained this table from immuneACCESS and retained in-frame rearrangements with V and J assigned. These tables miss some clones; where compared with another copy, unresolved V genes account for less than half of the shortfall, and the remainder is unexplained. The sample profile shows thousands of clones; 86% of them were found once. 42% of the sample is taken by the ten largest. In the paper's terms, the time point label means: cycle 4 day 1 (C4D1), after more than five weeks of nivolumab. Relapse after autologous stem cell transplantation had occurred in all trial patients, and cohorts A, B and C were distinguished by prior brentuximab vedotin exposure.

Sequencing used peripheral blood mononuclear cells (PBMCs), obtained before the fourth cycle of nivolumab. The receptors were sampled from a human donor with classical Hodgkin lymphoma.

V and J are TRBV5-6 and TRBJ1-6, with TRBD1 matching 7 bases. CDR1 is SGHDT, CDR2 YYEEEE, per germline. V gave up 3 bases and J gave up 2 bases; unmatched junction bases: 14. This CDR3 has 19 residues. The chain's CDR3 is CASSSGTASWFPYNSPLHF. The CDR3 DNA reads as TGTGCCAGCAGCTCCGGGACAGCCTCCTGGTTCCCCTATAATTCACCCCTCCACTTT.

The chain links TRBV5-1 to TRBJ2-6; D uncertain. The CDR3 is 15 residues long. Trimming pared 1 base from V and 5 bases from J, leaving 10 bases between. Germline V gene data show CDR1 as SGHRS and CDR2 as YFSETQ. CDR3 bases: TGCGCCAGCAGCTTGTTGGGGATGTGGGCCAACGTCCTGACTTTC. It encodes CASSLLGMWANVLTF. Variable domain in full (rest from reference TRBV5-1 and TRBJ2-6): KAGVTQTPRYLIKTRGQQVTLSCSPISGHRSVSWYQQTPGQGLQFLFEYFSETQRNKGNFPGRFSGRQFSNSRSEMNVSTLELGDSALYLCASSLLGMWANVLTFGAGSRLTVL.

The chain carries TRBV5-4 and TRBJ2-1, with 10 bases matching TRBD1. The V gene's germline CDR1 is SGHNT and CDR2 YYREEE (reference sequence). V lost 2 bases, J lost 3 bases, and 2 bases stayed unmatched. The CDR3 consists of 15 residues. The CDR3 sequence is CASSFRDRGYNEQFF. CDR3 nucleotides: TGTGCCAGCAGCTTCCGGGACAGGGGCTACAATGAGCAGTTCTTC.

The CDR3 sequence: CASSLGVTGTRGYTF. The DNA of the CDR3 is TGCGCCAGCAGCTTGGGGGTGACAGGGACTCGTGGCTACACCTTC. The gene calls are TRBV5-1 and TRBJ1-2; 7 bases map to TRBD1. Trimming took 0 bases from V and 7 from J; bases not matched to a gene: 9. Germline V lookup: CDR1 SGHRS, CDR2 YFSETQ. This CDR3 spans 15 amino acids.

The chain couples TRBV7-9 to TRBJ1-5, with D perhaps matching TRBD1 (6 bases). Trimming shortened V by 5 bases and J by 1 base, and 18 bases separated the two germline ends. CDR3 length: 17 residues. CDR1 is SEHNR, CDR2 FQNEAQ, per germline (reference sequence). The CDR3 region is CASSKGTGASSNQPQHF. In DNA, the CDR3 is TGTGCCAGCAGCAAGGGCACGGGGGCTTCGAGCAATCAGCCCCAGCATTTT.

The chain uses TRBV7-8 and TRBJ2-2, with TRBD1 matching over 7 bases. CDR1 and CDR2 from the germline V gene are SGHVS and FQNEAQ. The CDR3 has 15 residues. Losses at the gene ends were 5 bases for V and 5 bases for J; bases not matched to a gene: 8. This CDR3 reads CASSPGQVRTGELFF. CDR3 sequence (DNA): TGTGCCAGCAGCCCAGGACAGGTCCGGACCGGGGAGCTGTTTTTT.

The V gene is TRBV2, the J gene TRBJ2-7; a possible D gene is TRBD2 (5 bases). Per germline, CDR1 SNHLY and CDR2 FYNNEI. The CDR3 totals 14 residues. Trimming took off 6 bases at V and 3 bases at J, with 15 bases between the two ends. The CDR3 here is CASRDLAGRYEQYV. The CDR3 region has the DNA TGTGCCAGCAGGGACCTCGCGGGCCGCTACGAGCAGTACGTC.

The gene calls are TRBV18 and TRBJ1-1; D is unclear. V dropped 0 bases and J dropped 1 base, with 6 bases sitting between them. CDR1 KGHSH and CDR2 LQKENI come from the germline V gene. The CDR3 covers 14 residues. The CDR3 sequence: CASSPPYRNTEAFF. In nucleotides, the CDR3 is TGTGCCAGCTCACCACCGTATAGGAACACTGAAGCTTTCTTT.

The V gene is TRBV7-9, the J gene TRBJ2-3; unclear D gene. The CDR3 extends over 12 amino acids. Germline loops: CDR1 SEHNR, CDR2 FQNEAQ (reference sequence). The ends were cut back, 5 bases at V and 4 bases at J, with 7 bases in the middle. CDR3 loop: CASSPWADTQYF. CDR3 nucleotide sequence: TGTGCCAGCAGCCCATGGGCAGATACGCAGTATTTT.

J is TRBJ2-1 and V is TRBV6-5, with no clear D. The V gene's germline CDR1 is MNHEY and CDR2 SVGAGI. The CDR3 loop spans 15 amino acids. Trimming cost V 0 bases and J 1 base, with 7 bases left between them. CDR3 coding DNA: TGTGCCAGCAGTTACTCCCAAGTGTCCTACAATGAGCAGTTCTTC. Its translation: CASSYSQVSYNEQFF.

This clone appeared a single time. The gene calls are TRBV7-8 and TRBJ1-3, with D perhaps TRBD1 (6 bases). Trimming removed 1 base from V and 4 bases from J, with 14 bases in between. The CDR3 is 16 amino acids. Germline lookup yields CDR1 SGHVS and CDR2 FQNEAQ. This CDR3 reads CASSLVPGALGNTIYF. CDR3 in DNA: TGTGCCAGCAGCTTAGTTCCGGGGGCGCTGGGAAACACCATATATTTT.

The chain uses TRBV18 and TRBJ1-5; no firm D call. Per the germline V gene, CDR1 is KGHSH and CDR2 is LQKENI. V lost 6 bases and J 0 bases, leaving 6 bases between the germline ends. The CDR3 length is 13 residues. The CDR3 DNA is TGTGCCAGCTCCGGCAATAGCAATCAGCCCCAGCATTTT. This codes for CASSGNSNQPQHF.

The chain employs TRBV5-1 and TRBJ1-2; D possibly corresponds to TRBD1 (5 bases). The CDR3 consists of 13 residues. The V gene lost 5 bases and the J gene lost 1 base, with 9 bases spanning the gap. Germline loops: CDR1 SGHRS, CDR2 YFSETQ. This CDR3 reads CASRRDDNYGYTF. The CDR3 coding sequence is TGCGCCAGCAGGCGGGACGATAACTATGGCTACACCTTC.

This sequence joins TRBV6-5 and TRBJ1-2, with D perhaps TRBD1 (5 bases). CDR1 and CDR2 from the germline V gene are MNHEY and SVGAGI. Trimming removed 6 bases from V and 7 bases from J, with 18 bases in between. The CDR3 is made up of 14 amino acids. Here the CDR3 reads CASSPRTARVGYTF. Here the CDR3 DNA reads TGTGCCAGCAGCCCTAGGACGGCCAGGGTTGGCTACACCTTC.

The rearrangement joins TRBV21-1 to TRBJ1-2; the DNA was not used to check the table's D call, TRBD1. TRBV21-1 is assigned pseudogene status. This CDR3 is 16 amino acids long. The CDR3: CASSEGARGPGYGYTF. CDR3 in DNA: TGTGCCAGCAGCGAGGGCGCCAGGGGGCCTGGGTATGGCTACACCTTC.

The V gene is TRBV19, the J gene TRBJ2-1; 7 bases align to TRBD1. This CDR3 has 15 amino acids. CDR1 is LNHDA, CDR2 SQIVND, per germline (reference sequence). V shed 7 bases, J shed 0 bases, and the junction held 6 bases outside the gene matches. The CDR3 loop reads CASTWDSSSYNEQFF. CDR3 nucleotides: TGTGCCAGTACCTGGGACAGTTCCTCCTACAATGAGCAGTTCTTC.

The chain links TRBV6-9 to TRBJ1-1; the D is unclear. V lost 3 bases and J 6 bases, leaving 14 bases between the germline ends. This CDR3 spans 14 amino acids. CDR1 is MNHGY, CDR2 SVAAGI, per germline. Written as DNA, the CDR3 is TGTGCCAGCAGTTACGATGGTCAACACCCTGAAGCTTTCTTT. This sequence encodes CASSYDGQHPEAFF.

This clone was seen a single time. The chain uses TRBV7-2 and TRBJ2-1; D might be TRBD2 (6 bases). There are 15 residues in the CDR3. Germline lookup yields CDR1 SGHTA and CDR2 FQGNSA. Trimming stripped 6 bases from V and 0 bases from J, with 12 bases between. The CDR3 nucleotides are TGTGCCAGCAGTCCGACTAGTTCCTCCTACAATGAGCAGTTCTTC. Translated: CASSPTSSSYNEQFF.

The chain has TRBV6-5 and TRBJ2-5; 9 bases map to TRBD1. Trimming removed 6 bases from V and 4 bases from J; junction bases left unmatched: 9. The CDR3 consists of 15 residues. Germline CDR1 reads MNHEY; CDR2 reads SVGAGI. In nucleotides, the CDR3 is TGTGCCAGCAGCCCCGGGACAGGGATAGGAGAGACCCAGTACTTC. It is translated as CASSPGTGIGETQYF.

V is TRBV20-1 and J is TRBJ1-3; no reliable D call. The germline V and J ends were trimmed by 2 bases and 3 bases, with 2 bases remaining between them. Germline-derived CDR1 and CDR2 are DFQATT and SNEGSKA (reference sequence). The CDR3 sequence is 11 residues long. The CDR3 here is CSARIGNTIYF. Here the CDR3 DNA reads TGCAGTGCTAGAATTGGAAACACCATATATTTT.